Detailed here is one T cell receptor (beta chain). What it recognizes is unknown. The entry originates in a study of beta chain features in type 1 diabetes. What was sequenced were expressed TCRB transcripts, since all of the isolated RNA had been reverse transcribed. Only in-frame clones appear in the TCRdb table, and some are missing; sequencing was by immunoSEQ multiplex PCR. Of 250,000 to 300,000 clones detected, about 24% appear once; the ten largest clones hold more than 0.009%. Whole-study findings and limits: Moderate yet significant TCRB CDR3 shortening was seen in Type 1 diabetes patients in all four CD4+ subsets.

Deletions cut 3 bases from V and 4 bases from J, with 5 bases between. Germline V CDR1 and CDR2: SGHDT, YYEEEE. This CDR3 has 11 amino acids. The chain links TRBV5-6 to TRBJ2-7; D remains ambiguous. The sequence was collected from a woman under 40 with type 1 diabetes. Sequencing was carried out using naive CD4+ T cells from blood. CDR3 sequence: CASSYRYEQYF. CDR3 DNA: TGTGCCAGCAGCTACAGATACGAGCAGTACTTC.